This T cell receptor (beta chain) is drawn from a study of blood T cell repertoires in COVID-19. Overall study: The United States, Italy and Spain were the sources of the acute and convalescent COVID-19 samples. Sample material is recorded as cDNA or gDNA derived from T cells, B-cell-depleted T cells, or PBMCs.

In the original analysis: Scientists estimated how many nucleated cells there were by amplifying reference gene primers. The table came from immunoSEQ multiplex PCR; TCRdb's copy has only in-frame clones and leaves some out. That table gives V, J and clone size, and the DNA gave D and trimming. The top ten hold about 4.5% of the sample, which has 100,000 to 150,000 clones, roughly 88% seen once. Per the germline V gene, CDR1 is MGHRA and CDR2 is YSYEKL. This CDR3 spans 14 amino acids. V gave up 0 bases and J gave up 4 bases, with 8 bases separating them. The chain is built from TRBV4-1 and TRBJ2-3; D gene uncertain. This sequence was found in a man in his forties with acute or convalescent COVID-19. Material for sequencing was peripheral blood. CDR3 amino acids: CASSQEFISDTQYF. For the CDR3, the DNA is TGCGCCAGCAGCCAAGAGTTCATTTCAGATACGCAGTATTTT.